The 28 T cell receptor beta chains reported below all come from one sample, sequenced in a study of T cells in localized non-small cell lung cancer. Assay used: immunoSEQ multiplex PCR; TCRdb lists only in-frame clones, some missing. The sample has tens of thousands of clones; 90% are singletons. Sequenced here: peripheral blood, sampled before any cancer treatment. The source is a woman between 35 and 75 years old with stage I lung adenocarcinoma.

The chain carries TRBV28 and TRBJ1-4; D may be TRBD1 (5 bases). There are 12 residues in the CDR3. Per the germline V gene, CDR1 is MDHEN and CDR2 is SYDVKM. The ends were cut back, 7 bases at V and 7 bases at J, with 10 bases in the middle. This CDR3 is CASTGSREKLFF. The CDR3 DNA follows: TGTGCCAGCACAGGGAGTCGTGAAAAACTGTTTTTT.

The chain is built from TRBV7-9 and TRBJ1-1; D not certain. The CDR3 covers 11 residues. Looked up from germline, CDR1 is SEHNR and CDR2 is FQNEAQ (reference sequence). Deletions cut 1 base from V and 8 bases from J, with 5 bases between. DNA of the CDR3: TGTGCCAGCAGCTTAGTGAGAGAAGCTTTCTTT. This translates into CASSLVREAFF.

V and J are TRBV6-1 and TRBJ2-7, with 7 bases identical to TRBD2. The CDR3 covers 14 residues. Germline values: CDR1 MNHNS, CDR2 SASEGT. J lost 1 base, V lost 5 bases, and 5 bases had no gene match. CDR3 sequence: CASSPRLASYEQYF. CDR3 DNA: TGTGCCAGCAGTCCAAGACTAGCTTCCTACGAGCAGTACTTC.

The chain links TRBV5-5 to TRBJ1-4, with 8 bases fitting TRBD1. CDR1 and CDR2 from the germline V gene are SGHKS and YYEKEE (reference sequence). V lost 2 bases to trimming and J lost 6 bases; unmatched junction nucleotides: 12. There are 17 residues in the CDR3. Here the CDR3 DNA reads TGTGCCAGCAGCTTAGGACAGGGCCCTTCAGGGCATGAAAAACTGTTTTTT. Translating it yields CASSLGQGPSGHEKLFF.

The chain couples TRBV7-2 to TRBJ2-7, with TRBD1 identical over 8 bases. The CDR3 has 15 residues. J was trimmed by 5 bases and V by 6 bases; bases with no gene match: 12. Germline V gene lookup returns CDR1 SGHTA and CDR2 FQGNSA. CDR3 nucleotide sequence: TGTGCCAGCAGGCCTATGCGGACAGGGACCAACGAGCAGTACTTC. Protein sequence: CASRPMRTGTNEQYF.

The CDR3 DNA follows: TGTGCCAGTAGTTTACAGGGTCAGACCTACGAGCAGTACTTC. This codes for CASSLQGQTYEQYF. The rearrangement links TRBV19 to TRBJ2-7, with D perhaps matching TRBD1 (6 bases). The length of the CDR3 is 14 residues. Trimming took 5 bases from V and 2 from J, leaving 13 bases between them. The V gene's germline CDR1 is LNHDA and CDR2 SQIVND (reference sequence). The variable domain in full, completed from reference TRBV19 and TRBJ2-7, reads DGGITQSPKYLFRKEGQNVTLSCEQNLNHDAMYWYRQDPGQGLRLIYYSQIVNDFQKGDIAEGYSVSREKKESFPLTVTSAQKNPTAFYLCASSLQGQTYEQYFGPGTRLTVT.

This sequence joins TRBV28 and TRBJ1-1; maybe TRBD1 (5 bases). With 6 bases removed from V and 4 bases from J, the gap between germline ends came to 12 bases. Germline loops: CDR1 MDHEN, CDR2 SYDVKM. The CDR3 length is 13 residues. CDR3: CASSLGVATEAFF. In nucleotides, the CDR3 is TGTGCCAGCAGCTTGGGGGTTGCCACTGAAGCTTTCTTT.

The chain employs TRBV2 and TRBJ1-5; D not resolved. Germline V gives CDR1 SNHLY, CDR2 FYNNEI. V was trimmed by 4 bases and J by 2 bases, leaving 12 bases between them. There are 15 residues in the CDR3. CDR3 nucleotides: TGTGCCAGCAGTGTGGCGAGGGCGGGCAATCAGCCCCAGCATTTT. It specifies CASSVARAGNQPQHF. Full variable domain (missing parts from reference TRBV2 and TRBJ1-5): EPEVTQTPSHQVTQMGQEVILRCVPISNHLYFYWYRQILGQKVEFLVSFYNNEISEKSEIFDDQFSVERPDGSNFTLKIRSTKLEDSAMYFCASSVARAGNQPQHFGDGTRLSIL.

V gene TRBV20-1 combines with J gene TRBJ2-5; no clear D. Looked up from germline, CDR1 is DFQATT and CDR2 is SNEGSKA (reference sequence). The germline V and J ends were trimmed by 5 bases and 2 bases, with 6 bases remaining between them. The CDR3 sequence is 11 residues long. The CDR3 sequence is CSAFKQETQYF. CDR3 sequence (DNA): TGCAGTGCTTTTAAACAAGAGACCCAGTACTTC.

This clone was observed once. This chain uses TRBV11-2 with TRBJ2-7; D ambiguous. Germline V CDR1 and CDR2: SGHAT, FQNNGV. CDR3 size: 13 residues. V shed 1 base and J shed 4 bases, with 8 bases lying between them. The CDR3 bases are TGTGCCAGCAGCTTAGTGACCGGGTACGAGCAGTACTTC. Amino acids: CASSLVTGYEQYF.

This chain connects TRBV10-3 to TRBJ1-5; D might be TRBD1 (5 bases). The CDR3 runs to 17 residues. Per the germline V gene, CDR1 is ENHRY and CDR2 is SYGVKD. Trimming stripped 6 bases from V and 3 bases from J, with 21 bases between. This chain's CDR3 is CAISPTFTGAYNQPQHF. As DNA, the CDR3 is TGTGCCATCAGCCCTACCTTTACCGGGGCCTACAATCAGCCCCAGCATTTT.

The chain links TRBV28 to TRBJ2-5, with a weak D call TRBD1 (6 bases). Deletions cut 4 bases from V and 5 bases from J, with 20 bases between. In germline, CDR1 is MDHEN, CDR2 SYDVKM. This CDR3 is built from 16 residues. CDR3 in DNA: TGTGCCAGCAGTTGGTTACAGGGACGGGGATGGGAGACCCAGTACTTC. Its protein product is CASSWLQGRGWETQYF.

The V call is TRBV28, the J call TRBJ2-7, with 7 bases that match TRBD1. V trimming: 2 bases; J trimming: 3 bases; junction bases outside the gene matches: 4. The germline CDR1 and CDR2 sequences are MDHEN and SYDVKM. This CDR3 has 14 residues. The CDR3 nucleotides read TGTGCCAGCAGTTTACAGGGGGTCGTCTACGAGCAGTACTTC. Translated: CASSLQGVVYEQYF.

V usage is TRBV6-7 and J usage is TRBJ1-1; 8 nucleotides match TRBD1. TRBV6-7 is annotated as an ORF whose role is uncertain. The V gene end was trimmed by 4 bases and the J gene end by 4 bases; junction bases not matched to a gene: 23. This CDR3 is 20 amino acids long. The CDR3 sequence is CASSSPTDRAEETTGTEAFF. The CDR3 DNA reads TGTGCCAGCAGTTCCCCGACGGACAGGGCGGAAGAGACGACGGGCACTGAAGCTTTCTTT.

J is TRBJ1-2 and V is TRBV19; a possible D gene is TRBD1 (6 bases). V lost 6 bases and J lost 7, with 18 bases in between. This CDR3 spans 14 amino acids. Germline CDR1 is LNHDA and CDR2 is SQIVND (reference sequence). CDR3 residues: CASRMRGVVGGYTF. CDR3 bases: TGTGCCAGTAGGATGAGGGGGGTAGTCGGTGGCTACACCTTC.

This CDR3 is CASALGRQNTEAFF. For the CDR3, the DNA is TGTGCTAGTGCCCTGGGACGGCAGAACACTGAAGCTTTCTTT. The chain couples TRBV12-5 to TRBJ1-1; weak D call: TRBD1 (5 bases). The CDR3 runs 14 residues. The V gene lost 7 bases and the J gene lost 1 base, with 13 bases spanning the gap. The germline V gene encodes CDR1 LGHNT and CDR2 FRNRAP.

The chain employs TRBV28 and TRBJ2-7; possibly TRBD1 for D (6 bases). In germline, CDR1 is MDHEN, CDR2 SYDVKM. V lost 7 bases and J lost 5, with 24 bases in between. The CDR3 extends over 16 amino acids. The CDR3 DNA reads as TGTGCCAGCATCGAGAGGGGCCGACAGGCCCCCCACGAGCAGTACTTC. Translated: CASIERGRQAPHEQYF.

The rearrangement joins TRBV4-3 to TRBJ2-3; 7 nucleotides agree with TRBD2. This CDR3 has 13 amino acids. Germline V gene data show CDR1 as LGHNA and CDR2 as YSLEER. The V segment lost 4 bases and the J segment 5 bases; nucleotides outside the gene matches: 3. This CDR3 reads CASSPREGDTQYF. The CDR3 DNA is TGCGCCAGCAGCCCGAGGGAGGGAGATACGCAGTATTTT.

This chain connects TRBV7-9 to TRBJ2-7; D is uncertain. With 3 bases removed from V and 3 bases from J, the gap between germline ends came to 9 bases. Per germline, CDR1 SEHNR and CDR2 FQNEAQ (reference sequence). The CDR3 has 13 amino acids. The CDR3 reads CASSFKDYYEQYF. The CDR3 DNA reads as TGTGCCAGCAGCTTCAAGGATTACTACGAGCAGTACTTC.

CDR3 protein: CASSISTTSSYEQYF. The CDR3 DNA follows: TGTGCCAGTAGTATCAGTACAACAAGCTCCTACGAGCAGTACTTC. The J gene is TRBJ2-7, the V gene TRBV19, with D unclear. The CDR3 has 15 amino acids. V was pared by 3 bases and J by 0 bases, with 12 bases between. Germline assignment: CDR1 LNHDA and CDR2 SQIVND (reference sequence).

The J gene is TRBJ1-3, the V gene TRBV9, with a tentative D call TRBD1 (5 bases). The CDR3 extends over 16 amino acids. Germline V gene lookup returns CDR1 SGDLS and CDR2 YYNGEE. Trimming cost V 0 bases and J 2 bases, with 12 bases left between them. CDR3 DNA sequence: TGTGCCAGCAGCGTAGAAACGGGGGGGACTGGAAACACCATATATTTT. Its protein product is CASSVETGGTGNTIYF.

This sequence joins TRBV7-2 and TRBJ2-3; the match to TRBD1 covers 8 bases. Germline lookup yields CDR1 SGHTA and CDR2 FQGNSA. Unmatched junction bases numbered 3, after V lost 1 base and J lost 3 bases. The CDR3 runs 15 residues. Written as DNA, the CDR3 is TGTGCCAGCAGCTTAGGGGGACAGGTAACAGATACGCAGTATTTT. It encodes CASSLGGQVTDTQYF.

V gene TRBV6-6 combines with J gene TRBJ1-1; D remains unclear. V dropped 7 bases and J dropped 2 bases, with 11 bases sitting between them. Germline-derived CDR1 and CDR2 are MNHNY and SVGAGI (reference sequence). This CDR3 has 13 residues. The CDR3 bases are TGTGCCAGCATCCCACCGGGTAACACTGAAGCTTTCTTT. This gives the protein CASIPPGNTEAFF.

This clone appeared once. The V and J genes are TRBV27 and TRBJ1-1; D ambiguous. V was trimmed by 3 bases and J by 0 bases, leaving 8 bases between them. The length of the CDR3 is 14 residues. Per germline, CDR1 MNHEY and CDR2 SMNVEV (reference sequence). CDR3 in DNA: TGTGCCAGCAGTTTCCTTGGGGTGAACACTGAAGCTTTCTTT. Residues: CASSFLGVNTEAFF.

The chain uses TRBV28 and TRBJ2-7; D could derive from TRBD1 or TRBD2 (5 bases each). The V gene lost 3 bases and the J gene lost 6 bases, with 6 bases spanning the gap. CDR1 and CDR2 (germline): MDHEN, SYDVKM. The CDR3 contains 11 residues. The CDR3 region has the DNA TGTGCCAGCAGTTTGAGGGGCGAGCAGTACTTC. This sequence encodes CASSLRGEQYF.

The chain uses TRBV7-8 and TRBJ1-3, with no clear D. V was cut by 5 bases and J by 4 bases, with 12 bases left in between. The CDR3 loop spans 14 amino acids. Germline V CDR1 and CDR2: SGHVS, FQNEAQ. CDR3 nucleotides: TGTGCCAGCAGCCCCCGGCCGAACGGAAACACCATATATTTT. Protein: CASSPRPNGNTIYF.

This chain links TRBV28 with TRBJ2-7; D tentatively reads TRBD1 or TRBD2 (5 bases each). V was cut by 5 bases and J by 2 bases, with 13 bases left in between. Germline V gene sequence: CDR1 MDHEN, CDR2 SYDVKM. This CDR3 is built from 14 residues. Written as DNA, the CDR3 is TGTGCCAGCAGTCCCGGGACGGATACCTACGAGCAGTACTTC. It specifies CASSPGTDTYEQYF.

This chain uses TRBV7-6 with TRBJ2-1; 10 nucleotides line up with TRBD2. The V and J ends lost 1 base and 5 bases, in that order; junction bases with no gene match: 2. The CDR3 totals 15 residues. The germline V gene has CDR1 SGHVS and CDR2 FNYEAQ. The chain's CDR3 is CASSLGAGGDNEQFF. CDR3 nucleotides: TGTGCCAGCAGCTTAGGAGCGGGGGGGGACAATGAGCAGTTCTTC.